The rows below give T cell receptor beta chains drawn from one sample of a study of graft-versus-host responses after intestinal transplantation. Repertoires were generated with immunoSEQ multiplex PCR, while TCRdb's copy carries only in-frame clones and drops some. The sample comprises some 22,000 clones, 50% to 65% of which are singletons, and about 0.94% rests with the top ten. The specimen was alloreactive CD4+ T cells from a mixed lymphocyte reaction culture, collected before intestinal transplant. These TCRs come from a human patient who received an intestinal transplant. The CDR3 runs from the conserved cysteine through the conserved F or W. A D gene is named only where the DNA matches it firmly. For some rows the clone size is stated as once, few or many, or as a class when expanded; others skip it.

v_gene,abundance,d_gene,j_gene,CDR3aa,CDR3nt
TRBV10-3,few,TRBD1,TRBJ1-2,CAISVRQGMDYGYTF,TGTGCCATCAGTGTACGACAGGGGATGGACTATGGCTACACCTTC
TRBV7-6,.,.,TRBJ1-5,CASSLGEGQPQHF,TGTGCCAGCAGCTTAGGGGAGGGTCAGCCCCAGCATTTT
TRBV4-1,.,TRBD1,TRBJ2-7,CASSQPGQGKGEQYF,TGCGCCAGCAGCCAACCGGGACAGGGAAAGGGCGAGCAGTACTTC
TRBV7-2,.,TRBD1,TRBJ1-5,CASSSGTGFQPQHF,TGTGCCAGCAGCTCCGGGACAGGGTTCCAGCCCCAGCATTTT
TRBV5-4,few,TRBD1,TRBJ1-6,CASRPGQTYNSPLHF,TGTGCCAGCAGGCCGGGACAGACCTATAATTCACCCCTCCACTTT
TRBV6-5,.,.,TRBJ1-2,CASIGRLAYGYTF,TGTGCCAGCATCGGCAGGTTGGCCTATGGCTACACCTTC
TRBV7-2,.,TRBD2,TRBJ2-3,CASSLAGLVSDTQYF,TGTGCCAGCAGCTTAGCGGGACTAGTCTCAGATACGCAGTATTTT
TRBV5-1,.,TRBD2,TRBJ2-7,CASRTSGISPEQYF,TGCGCCAGCCGGACTAGCGGGATAAGTCCCGAGCAGTACTTC
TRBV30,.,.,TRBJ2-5,CAWNKQLFQETQYF,TGTGCCTGGAACAAACAGCTATTCCAAGAGACCCAGTACTTC
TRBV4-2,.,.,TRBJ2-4,CASSQGEAKNIQYF,TGTGCCAGCAGCCAAGGCGAAGCCAAAAACATTCAGTACTTC
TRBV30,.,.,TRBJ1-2,CAWTLNRGYGYTF,TGTGCCTGGACGCTAAACCGGGGCTATGGCTACACCTTC
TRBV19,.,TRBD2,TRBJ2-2,CASIPLAGYTGELFF,TGTGCCAGTATCCCTTTAGCGGGGTACACCGGGGAGCTGTTTTTT
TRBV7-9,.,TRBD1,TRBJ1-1,CASSLGTGWGTEAFF,TGTGCCAGCAGCTTAGGGACAGGGTGGGGCACTGAAGCTTTCTTT
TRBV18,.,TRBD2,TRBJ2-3,CASSPGLGQADTQYF,TGTGCCAGCTCACCGGGACTAGGACAAGCAGATACGCAGTATTTT
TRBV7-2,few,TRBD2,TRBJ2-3,CASSLASGGPDTQYF,TGTGCCAGCAGCTTAGCTAGCGGGGGGCCAGATACGCAGTATTTT
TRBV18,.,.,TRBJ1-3,CASSPPRESSGNTIYF,TGTGCCAGCTCACCACCGAGGGAAAGCTCTGGAAACACCATATATTTT
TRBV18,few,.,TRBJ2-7,CASSQETYEQYF,TGTGCCAGCTCACAGGAGACCTACGAGCAGTACTTC
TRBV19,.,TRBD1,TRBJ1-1,CASIIGTGVYTEAFF,TGTGCCAGTATCATCGGGACAGGGGTGTACACTGAAGCTTTCTTT
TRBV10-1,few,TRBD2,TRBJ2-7,CASSDGGGRHEQYF,TGCGCCAGCAGTGACGGCGGGGGTCGCCACGAGCAGTACTTC
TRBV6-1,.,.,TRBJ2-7,CASSSRTPYEQYF,TGTGCCAGCAGTTCACGGACACCCTACGAGCAGTACTTC
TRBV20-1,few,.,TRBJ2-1,CSANNYNEQFF,TGCAGTGCTAACAACTACAATGAGCAGTTCTTC
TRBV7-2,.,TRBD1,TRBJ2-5,CASRRRGTGVETQYF,TGTGCCAGCAGACGAAGGGGGACAGGGGTCGAGACCCAGTACTTC
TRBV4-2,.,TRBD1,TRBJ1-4,CASSLGQGAHAGSNEKLFF,TGTGCCAGCAGCCTAGGACAGGGGGCCCACGCGGGCTCAAATGAAAAACTGTTTTTT
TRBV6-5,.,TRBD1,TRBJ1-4,CASSYSTTGPNEKLFF,TGTGCCAGCAGTTACTCGACGACAGGGCCTAATGAAAAACTGTTTTTT